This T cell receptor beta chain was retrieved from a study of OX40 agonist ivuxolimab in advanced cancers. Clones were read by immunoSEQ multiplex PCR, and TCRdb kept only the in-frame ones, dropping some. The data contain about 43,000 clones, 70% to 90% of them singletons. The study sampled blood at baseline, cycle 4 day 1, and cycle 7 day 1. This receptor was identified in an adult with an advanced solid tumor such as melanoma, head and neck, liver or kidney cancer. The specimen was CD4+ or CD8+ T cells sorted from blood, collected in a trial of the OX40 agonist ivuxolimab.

CDR3 region: CSAIPGEGNQPQHF. The DNA for the CDR3 is TGCAGCGCCATCCCTGGGGAGGGCAATCAGCCCCAGCATTTT. This rearrangement joins TRBV29-1 to TRBJ1-5; no definite D call. The CDR3 is made up of 14 amino acids. Germline CDR1 SQVTM, CDR2 ANQGSEA. V lost 7 bases and J 2 bases, leaving 15 bases between the germline ends.